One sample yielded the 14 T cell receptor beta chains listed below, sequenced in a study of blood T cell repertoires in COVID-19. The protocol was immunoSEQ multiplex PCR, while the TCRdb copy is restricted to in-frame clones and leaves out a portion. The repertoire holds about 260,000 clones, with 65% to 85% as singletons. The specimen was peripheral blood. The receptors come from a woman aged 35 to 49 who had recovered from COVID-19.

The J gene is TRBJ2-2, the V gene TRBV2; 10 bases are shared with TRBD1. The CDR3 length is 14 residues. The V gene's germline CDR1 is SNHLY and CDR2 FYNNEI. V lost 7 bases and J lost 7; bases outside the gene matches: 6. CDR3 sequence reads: CASNGDRGLGELFF. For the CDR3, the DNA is TGTGCCAGCAACGGAGACAGGGGGCTCGGGGAGCTGTTTTTT.

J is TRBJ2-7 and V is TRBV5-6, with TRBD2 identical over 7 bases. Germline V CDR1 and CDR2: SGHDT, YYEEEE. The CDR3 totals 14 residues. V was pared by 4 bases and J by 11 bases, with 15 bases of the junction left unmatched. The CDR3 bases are TGTGCCAGCAGCCCGTGGGAGGGGCCGGGTTTAAAGTACTTC. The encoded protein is CASSPWEGPGLKYF.

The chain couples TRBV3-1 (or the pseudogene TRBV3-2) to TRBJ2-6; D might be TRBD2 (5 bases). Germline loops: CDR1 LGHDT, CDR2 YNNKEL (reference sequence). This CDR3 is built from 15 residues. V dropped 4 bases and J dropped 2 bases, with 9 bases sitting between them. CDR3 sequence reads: CASSLRGTGANVLTF. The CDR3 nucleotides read TGTGCCAGCAGCCTCCGAGGGACTGGGGCCAACGTCCTGACTTTC.

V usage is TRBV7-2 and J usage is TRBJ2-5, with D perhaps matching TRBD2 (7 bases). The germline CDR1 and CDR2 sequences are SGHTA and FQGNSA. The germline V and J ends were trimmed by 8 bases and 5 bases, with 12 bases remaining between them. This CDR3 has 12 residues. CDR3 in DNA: TGTGCCAGCCGGGGGGCGGGGGAGACCCAGTACTTC. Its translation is CASRGAGETQYF.

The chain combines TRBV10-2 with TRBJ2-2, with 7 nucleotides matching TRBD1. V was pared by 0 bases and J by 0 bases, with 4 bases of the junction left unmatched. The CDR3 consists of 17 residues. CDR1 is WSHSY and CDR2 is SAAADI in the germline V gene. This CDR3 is CASSESTGSANTGELFF. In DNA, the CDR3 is TGCGCCAGCAGTGAGTCGACAGGGAGCGCGAACACCGGGGAGCTGTTTTTT.

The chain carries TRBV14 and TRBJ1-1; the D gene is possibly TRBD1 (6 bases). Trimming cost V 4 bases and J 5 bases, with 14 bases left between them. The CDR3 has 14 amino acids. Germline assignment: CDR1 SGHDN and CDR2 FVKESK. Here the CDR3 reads CASSRRGSGTEAFF. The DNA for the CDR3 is TGTGCCAGCAGCCGCAGGGGATCCGGGACTGAAGCTTTCTTT.

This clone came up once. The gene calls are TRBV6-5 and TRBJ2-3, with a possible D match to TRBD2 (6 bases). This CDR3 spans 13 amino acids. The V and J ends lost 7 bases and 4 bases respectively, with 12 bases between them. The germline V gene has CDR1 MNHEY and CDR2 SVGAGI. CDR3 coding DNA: TGTGCCAGCACCCTCCCGGGGGCAGATACGCAGTATTTT. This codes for CASTLPGADTQYF.

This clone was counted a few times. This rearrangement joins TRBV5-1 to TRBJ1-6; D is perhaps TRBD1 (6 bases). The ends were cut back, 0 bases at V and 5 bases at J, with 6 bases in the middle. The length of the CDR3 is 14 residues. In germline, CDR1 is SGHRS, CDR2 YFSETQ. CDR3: CASSLGQDNSPLHF. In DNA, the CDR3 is TGCGCCAGCAGCTTGGGACAGGATAATTCACCCCTCCACTTT.

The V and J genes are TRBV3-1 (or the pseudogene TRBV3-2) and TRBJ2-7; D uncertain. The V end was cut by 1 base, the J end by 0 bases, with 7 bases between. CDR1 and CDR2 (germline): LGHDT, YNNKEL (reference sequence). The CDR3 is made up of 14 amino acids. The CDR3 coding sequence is TGTGCCAGCAGCCAAGCAGGCAACTCCTACGAGCAGTACTTC. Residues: CASSQAGNSYEQYF.

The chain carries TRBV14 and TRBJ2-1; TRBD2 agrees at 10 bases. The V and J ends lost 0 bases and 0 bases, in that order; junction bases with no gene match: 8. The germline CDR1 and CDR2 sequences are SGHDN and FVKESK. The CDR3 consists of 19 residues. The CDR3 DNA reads TGTGCCAGCAGCCAAGATATCTCTTGGACTAGCGGCTCCTACAATGAGCAGTTCTTC. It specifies CASSQDISWTSGSYNEQFF.

CDR3 amino acids: CASSLEGGGYTF. DNA of the CDR3: TGTGCCAGCAGCTTAGAGGGAGGGGGCTACACCTTC. This chain joins TRBV7-9 and TRBJ1-2; D gene unclear. The V and J ends lost 1 base and 8 bases respectively, with 8 bases between them. The CDR3 is 12 amino acids. The V gene's germline CDR1 is SEHNR and CDR2 FQNEAQ (reference sequence).

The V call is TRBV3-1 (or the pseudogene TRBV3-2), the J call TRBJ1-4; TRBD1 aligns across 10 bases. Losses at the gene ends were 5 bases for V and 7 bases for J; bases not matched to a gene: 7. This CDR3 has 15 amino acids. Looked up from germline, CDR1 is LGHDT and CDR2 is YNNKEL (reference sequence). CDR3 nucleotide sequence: TGTGCCAGCAGCGACAGGGGGCTGATTTTTGAAAAACTGTTTTTT. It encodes CASSDRGLIFEKLFF.

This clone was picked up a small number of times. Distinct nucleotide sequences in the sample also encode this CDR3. The CDR3 spells CAIRAETYEQYF. DNA of the CDR3: TGTGCCATCAGAGCGGAGACCTACGAGCAGTACTTC. The V gene is TRBV10-3, the J gene TRBJ2-7; a weak D match, TRBD2 (5 bases). CDR1 ENHRY and CDR2 SYGVKD come from the germline V gene. V was shortened by 6 bases and J by 2 bases, with 8 bases between the two germline ends. The CDR3 is 12 amino acids.

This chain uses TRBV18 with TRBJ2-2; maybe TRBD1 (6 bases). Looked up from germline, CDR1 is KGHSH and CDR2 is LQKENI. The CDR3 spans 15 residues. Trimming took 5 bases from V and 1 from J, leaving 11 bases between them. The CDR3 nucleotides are TGTGCCAGCTCAGGAGACAGGCAGAACACCGGGGAGCTGTTTTTT. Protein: CASSGDRQNTGELFF.